Shown below are 28 T cell receptor beta chains from a single sample sequenced in a study of blood T cell repertoires in COVID-19. Repertoires were generated with immunoSEQ multiplex PCR, while TCRdb's copy carries only in-frame clones and drops some. The sample comprises 170,000 or so clones, 80% to 90% of which are singletons, and about 0.96% rests with the top ten. The sequencing sample was made of peripheral blood. The origin of the receptors is a woman under 30 who had recovered from COVID-19.

This clone was counted only a few times. This chain connects TRBV6-2 or TRBV6-3 to TRBJ1-5, with 9 bases that match TRBD1. Germline V gene data show CDR1 as MNHEY and CDR2 as SVGEGT. Losses at the gene ends were 5 bases for V and 7 bases for J; bases not matched to a gene: 9. This CDR3 is 15 amino acids long. The DNA of the CDR3 is TGTGCCAGCAGTGCCGGGACAGGGTATGAGCAGCCCCAGCATTTT. This encodes CASSAGTGYEQPQHF.

The CDR3 DNA is TGTGCCAGCAGCCCCCATGAAGCAAGAAGCACAGATACGCAGTATTTT. As protein: CASSPHEARSTDTQYF. This chain joins TRBV7-2 and TRBJ2-3; D call uncertain. The length of the CDR3 is 16 residues. V lost 5 bases to trimming and J lost 0 bases, with 15 bases between them. CDR1 is SGHTA and CDR2 is FQGNSA in the germline V gene.

This clone has just one count. V is TRBV5-1 and J is TRBJ2-2; 11 bases fit TRBD2. The CDR3 runs to 16 residues. Germline CDR1 reads SGHRS; CDR2 reads YFSETQ. The junction had 2 bases not matched to a gene; V was cut back by 2 bases and J by 2 bases. DNA for the CDR3: TGCGCCAGCAGCTTCACTAGCGGGAGCAACACCGGGGAGCTGTTTTTT. Its translation: CASSFTSGSNTGELFF.

The chain links TRBV7-2 to TRBJ1-2; 7 nucleotides match TRBD1. CDR1 is SGHTA, CDR2 FQGNSA, per germline. CDR3 length equals 13 residues. With 3 bases clipped from V and 8 bases from J, the junction kept 6 bases outside the gene matches. The chain's CDR3 is CASSFLTGFGYTF. CDR3 nucleotides: TGTGCCAGCAGCTTCTTGACAGGGTTCGGCTACACCTTC.

The J gene is TRBJ2-7, the V gene TRBV7-2; maybe TRBD1 (5 bases). CDR3 size: 15 residues. CDR1 and CDR2 (germline): SGHTA, FQGNSA. V shed 2 bases and J shed 2 bases, with 13 bases lying between them. The CDR3 bases are TGTGCCAGCAGCTTATGGGCAGGGCAAACCTACGAGCAGTACTTC. Protein product: CASSLWAGQTYEQYF.

The chain recombines TRBV7-3 with TRBJ2-1; a weak D match, TRBD2 (6 bases). This CDR3 region has 16 residues. V was trimmed by 2 bases and J by 3 bases, leaving 14 bases between them. Germline assignment: CDR1 SGHTA and CDR2 FQGTGA. The CDR3 spells CASSLLGGMGYNEQFF. CDR3 sequence (DNA): TGTGCCAGCAGCTTACTCGGCGGGATGGGCTACAATGAGCAGTTCTTC.

The chain links TRBV19 to TRBJ2-1, with D possibly being TRBD2 (5 bases). The CDR3 spans 13 residues. Per the germline V gene, CDR1 is LNHDA and CDR2 is SQIVND (reference sequence). V was cut by 7 bases and J by 9 bases, with 16 bases left in between. The CDR3 bases are TGTGCCAGTACCTCGGGGAGTTTGAGTGAGCAGTTCTTC. It translates to CASTSGSLSEQFF.

The rearrangement uses TRBV7-2 and TRBJ1-1, with 8 bases lining up with TRBD1. V shed 5 bases and J 4 bases; nucleotides not matched to a gene: 6. The CDR3 runs to 14 residues. CDR1 and CDR2 from the germline V gene are SGHTA and FQGNSA. CDR3 protein: CASSGSQGGTEAFF. The CDR3 DNA is TGTGCCAGCAGCGGATCACAGGGGGGCACTGAAGCTTTCTTT.

The gene calls are TRBV29-1 and TRBJ1-1, with 7 nucleotides matching TRBD1. Trimming removed 6 bases from V and 1 base from J; junction bases left unmatched: 8. This CDR3 has 14 amino acids. CDR1 and CDR2 (germline): SQVTM, ANQGSEA. CDR3 residues: CSVTRTGGNTEAFF. The CDR3 DNA reads as TGCAGCGTCACCAGGACAGGCGGGAACACTGAAGCTTTCTTT.

The chain couples TRBV5-5 to TRBJ1-4; TRBD1 matches 9 bases. Germline assignment: CDR1 SGHKS and CDR2 YYEKEE (reference sequence). Trimming cost V 5 bases and J 6 bases; bases outside gene matches: 8. The CDR3 runs 15 residues. Here the CDR3 DNA reads TGTGCCAGCAGTTCTCATAGGACAGGGGATGAAAAACTGTTTTTT. It is translated as CASSSHRTGDEKLFF.

The chain links TRBV30 to TRBJ2-1; 10 bases line up with TRBD1. Germline V gene sequence: CDR1 GTSNPN, CDR2 SVGIG (reference sequence). Unmatched junction bases numbered 3, after V lost 0 bases and J lost 10 bases. This CDR3 comprises 13 residues. DNA for the CDR3: TGTGCCTGGAGTGTGACAGGGGGCAACGAGCAGTTCTTC. Amino acids: CAWSVTGGNEQFF.

This chain links TRBV5-1 with TRBJ1-5; 9 bases align to TRBD1. The V segment lost 3 bases and the J segment 5 bases; nucleotides outside the gene matches: 6. Germline V gives CDR1 SGHRS, CDR2 YFSETQ. The CDR3 totals 15 residues. The CDR3 loop reads CASSWTGAVDQPQHF. In DNA, the CDR3 is TGCGCCAGCAGCTGGACAGGGGCTGTTGATCAGCCCCAGCATTTT.

The V call is TRBV6-6, the J call TRBJ1-1; TRBD1 matches 7 bases. Germline V gene sequence: CDR1 MNHNY, CDR2 SVGAGI (reference sequence). V dropped 6 bases and J dropped 1; count of bases not matched to a gene: 14. CDR3 size: 17 residues. The CDR3 reads CASRRYSYRGPNTEAFF. CDR3 in DNA: TGTGCCAGCAGACGATATTCTTACAGGGGTCCGAACACTGAAGCTTTCTTT.

This chain connects TRBV5-5 to TRBJ2-1, with D tentatively TRBD2 (6 bases). The CDR3 spans 17 residues. The germline V gene has CDR1 SGHKS and CDR2 YYEKEE (reference sequence). V was shortened by 0 bases and J by 4 bases, with 17 bases between the two germline ends. The CDR3, as DNA: TGTGCCAGCAGCTTGGCCGGGGAGAGCGGGCCTTACAATGAGCAGTTCTTC. Encoded protein: CASSLAGESGPYNEQFF.

The gene calls are TRBV9 and TRBJ2-1; 11 bases are shared with TRBD2. With 6 bases clipped from V and 8 bases from J, the junction kept 4 bases outside the gene matches. The CDR3 contains 13 residues. Germline CDR1 and CDR2: SGDLS and YYNGEE. This chain's CDR3 is CASNSGGGDEQFF. The CDR3 nucleotides read TGTGCCAGCAATAGCGGGGGGGGCGATGAGCAGTTCTTC.

The rearrangement links TRBV21-1 to TRBJ2-7; the table names TRBD2, a call not compared with the DNA. TRBV21-1 is flagged as a pseudogene. This CDR3 spans 17 amino acids. The CDR3 bases are TGTGCCAGCAGCAAAGATTATACGGGAGGGCCTCCCTACGAGCAGTACGTC. This encodes CASSKDYTGGPPYEQYV.

This clone occurred once. V gene TRBV25-1 combines with J gene TRBJ2-7; 10 bases agree with TRBD1. CDR3 size: 17 residues. The J segment lost 9 bases and the V segment lost 3 bases, leaving 17 bases of the junction unmatched. Germline lookup yields CDR1 MGHDK and CDR2 SYGVNS. CDR3 nucleotide sequence: TGTGCCAGCAGTGACGATTGGACAGGGGGACCAAGTGGCGGGCAGTACTTC. Its protein product is CASSDDWTGGPSGGQYF.

The J gene is TRBJ1-3, the V gene TRBV5-6; D might be TRBD1 (5 bases). Germline CDR1 and CDR2: SGHDT and YYEEEE. The CDR3 length is 13 residues. Trimming took off 4 bases at V and 3 bases at J, with 8 bases between the two ends. DNA of the CDR3: TGTGCCAGCAGCGGGGGGTATGGAAACACCATATATTTT. Its translation is CASSGGYGNTIYF. The whole variable domain, remainder taken from reference TRBV5-6 and TRBJ1-3, is DAGVTQSPTHLIKTRGQQVTLRCSPKSGHDTVSWYQQALGQGPQFIFQYYEEEERQRGNFPDRFSGHQFPNYSSELNVNALLLGDSALYLCASSGGYGNTIYFGEGSWLTVV.

The genes are TRBV4-1 and TRBJ1-5; D unclear. This CDR3 is built from 14 residues. The V gene's germline CDR1 is MGHRA and CDR2 YSYEKL. V was shortened by 0 bases and J by 6 bases, with 9 bases between the two germline ends. CDR3 in amino acids: CASSQDAGPQPQHF. DNA for the CDR3: TGCGCCAGCAGCCAAGATGCAGGCCCTCAGCCCCAGCATTTT.

The chain recombines TRBV5-5 with TRBJ2-5; maybe TRBD1 (5 bases). Germline V lookup: CDR1 SGHKS, CDR2 YYEKEE (reference sequence). V was trimmed by 2 bases and J by 7 bases, leaving 15 bases between them. The CDR3 is 14 amino acids. CDR3: CASSLLTQTGTQYF. The CDR3 nucleotides read TGTGCCAGCAGCTTACTGACCCAAACAGGGACCCAGTACTTC.

The chain is built from TRBV19 and TRBJ2-3; 9 nucleotides line up with TRBD2. This CDR3 is built from 14 residues. The V gene's germline CDR1 is LNHDA and CDR2 SQIVND (reference sequence). V lost 7 bases and J lost 6; bases outside the gene matches: 8. The CDR3 region has the DNA TGTGCCAGTACAGCGCGGGGGGGCCCCGATACGCAGTATTTT. It encodes CASTARGGPDTQYF.

The V gene is TRBV6-6, the J gene TRBJ2-1; TRBD2 matches 7 bases. V lost 0 bases to trimming and J lost 9 bases; unmatched junction nucleotides: 11. Germline V lookup: CDR1 MNHNY, CDR2 SVGAGI (reference sequence). This CDR3 contains 16 residues. DNA of the CDR3: TGTGCCAGCAGTTACTCGAAAGGCGGGAGAATGGTTGAGCAGTTCTTC. Protein: CASSYSKGGRMVEQFF.

The chain recombines TRBV12-3 or TRBV12-4 with TRBJ2-7, with D tentatively TRBD1 (6 bases). The CDR3 is 13 residues long. The V and J ends lost 6 bases and 2 bases respectively, with 11 bases between them. The chain's CDR3 is CASSSRGPYEQYF. The CDR3 nucleotides are TGTGCCAGCAGCTCCAGGGGCCCCTACGAGCAGTACTTC.

This chain uses TRBV30 with TRBJ1-5, with D uncertain. V was trimmed by 0 bases and J by 0 bases, leaving 6 bases between them. The CDR3 has 14 amino acids. From germline, CDR1 is GTSNPN and CDR2 SVGIG (reference sequence). The DNA for the CDR3 is TGTGCCTGGAGTGTAGGACTTAGCAATCAGCCCCAGCATTTT. Translation gives CAWSVGLSNQPQHF.

V and J are TRBV6-2 or TRBV6-3 and TRBJ2-5; 9 bases agree with TRBD2. Germline-derived CDR1 and CDR2 are MNHEY and SVGEGT. The CDR3 contains 17 residues. V was pared by 3 bases and J by 0 bases, with 8 bases of the junction left unmatched. The CDR3 coding sequence is TGTGCCAGCAGTTATGGGTCTAGCGGGACGTACCAAGAGACCCAGTACTTC. Protein: CASSYGSSGTYQETQYF.

The chain couples TRBV12-3 or TRBV12-4 to TRBJ2-1; a possible D gene is TRBD2 (6 bases). Trimming took 6 bases from V and 9 from J, leaving 12 bases between them. CDR3 size: 12 residues. The CDR3 coding sequence is TGTGCCAGCAGCGGGCTGGGGGGTGAGCAGTTCTTC. Amino acid sequence: CASSGLGGEQFF.

The J gene is TRBJ2-7, the V gene TRBV4-1; TRBD2 is a possible D gene (5 bases). V was clipped by 0 bases and J by 6 bases, with 9 bases between them. CDR3 length equals 13 residues. Germline CDR1 reads MGHRA; CDR2 reads YSYEKL. Here the CDR3 reads CASSQERASEQYV. In nucleotides, the CDR3 is TGCGCCAGCAGCCAAGAGAGGGCAAGCGAGCAGTACGTC.

The chain uses TRBV5-4 and TRBJ2-2, with TRBD2 matching 8 bases. The CDR3 is made up of 16 amino acids. Looked up from germline, CDR1 is SGHNT and CDR2 is YYREEE (reference sequence). The J segment lost 1 base and the V segment lost 1 base, leaving 3 bases of the junction unmatched. For the CDR3, the DNA is TGTGCCAGCAGCTTGAAAAGCGGGGGGAACACCGGGGAGCTGTTTTTT. The encoded protein is CASSLKSGGNTGELFF. The whole variable domain, remainder taken from reference TRBV5-4 and TRBJ2-2, is ETGVTQSPTHLIKTRGQQVTLRCSSQSGHNTVSWYQQALGQGPQFIFQYYREEENGRGNFPPRFSGLQFPNYSSELNVNALELDDSALYLCASSLKSGGNTGELFFGEGSRLTVL.